A single sample gave rise to the 23 T cell receptor beta chains below, sequenced in a study of shared clonotypes between healthy human individuals. Data came from immunoSEQ multiplex PCR; TCRdb stores just in-frame clones and leaves some out. This repertoire shows approximately 740,000 clones, roughly 70% found once; its top ten account for less than 2%. The sequencing sample was made of memory CD4+ T cells sorted from blood. Subset given: CD45RA-negative fraction. The receptors shown here come from a woman in her twenties or thirties in good health.

The chain is built from TRBV28 and TRBJ2-3; possible D gene TRBD2, 8 bases. The V gene's germline CDR1 is MDHEN and CDR2 SYDVKM. Trimming took off 5 bases at V and 5 bases at J, with 23 bases between the two ends. The CDR3 loop spans 17 amino acids. The CDR3 DNA reads TGTGCCAGCAGTATACTAGGGACAGCGGGAGTTTTAGATACGCAGTATTTT. This sequence encodes CASSILGTAGVLDTQYF.

The chain links TRBV2 to TRBJ1-3; D is unclear. CDR1 is SNHLY, CDR2 FYNNEI, per germline. V lost 3 bases to trimming and J lost 0 bases, with 9 bases between them. CDR3 length: 15 amino acids. The CDR3 loop reads CASSETFPSGNTIYF. CDR3 coding DNA: TGTGCCAGCAGTGAGACGTTCCCCTCTGGAAACACCATATATTTT.

V is TRBV18 and J is TRBJ2-2; 7 bases match TRBD1. With 4 bases clipped from V and 6 bases from J, the junction kept 8 bases outside the gene matches. CDR1 and CDR2 from the germline V gene are KGHSH and LQKENI. CDR3 size: 15 residues. Written as DNA, the CDR3 is TGTGCCAGCTCACTCGACAGGGAGAGGGCCGGGGAGCTGTTTTTT. Its translation is CASSLDRERAGELFF.

Details on this clone: No conserved phenylalanine or tryptophan is present at the end of the CDR3, so a read error is the likely explanation. It is unclear where the CDR3 begins or ends on the DNA, so no DNA is shown, and the CDR3 is as TCRdb lists it. This chain connects TRBV6-5 to TRBJ2-7. Germline V gives CDR1 MNHEY, CDR2 SVGAGI. The CDR3 region is 9 residues in length, termini included. This CDR3 is CASSYVRPP.

The V and J genes are TRBV6-1 and TRBJ1-5, with 12 bases lining up with TRBD1. The germline V gene encodes CDR1 MNHNS and CDR2 SASEGT. The CDR3 covers 19 residues. J was trimmed by 0 bases and V by 4 bases; bases with no gene match: 10. The CDR3 region is CASSGGQGARTYSNQPQHF. Written as DNA, the CDR3 is TGTGCCAGCAGTGGGGGACAGGGGGCCCGGACATATAGCAATCAGCCCCAGCATTTT.

The gene calls are TRBV5-1 and TRBJ2-5, with 12 bases identical to TRBD2. Trimming removed 3 bases from V and 1 base from J; junction bases left unmatched: 1. The germline CDR1 and CDR2 sequences are SGHRS and YFSETQ. The CDR3 consists of 15 residues. The chain's CDR3 is CASSWGLAGQETQYF. DNA for the CDR3: TGCGCCAGCAGCTGGGGACTAGCGGGCCAAGAGACCCAGTACTTC. Combining the CDR3 with reference TRBV5-1 and TRBJ2-5 gives the whole variable domain KAGVTQTPRYLIKTRGQQVTLSCSPISGHRSVSWYQQTPGQGLQFLFEYFSETQRNKGNFPGRFSGRQFSNSRSEMNVSTLELGDSALYLCASSWGLAGQETQYFGPGTRLLVL.

This rearrangement joins TRBV11-2 to TRBJ1-5; possible D gene TRBD1, 5 bases. Germline CDR1 SGHAT, CDR2 FQNNGV. The CDR3 loop spans 18 amino acids. Trimming shortened V by 2 bases and J by 2 bases, and 19 bases separated the two germline ends. The CDR3, as DNA: TGTGCCAGCAGCTTATTGTGGGGGAGAGAGGTAGGCAATCAGCCCCAGCATTTT. This translates into CASSLLWGREVGNQPQHF.

The rearrangement links TRBV19 to TRBJ2-7, with a weak D call TRBD2 (7 bases). CDR1 is LNHDA, CDR2 SQIVND, per germline (reference sequence). The CDR3 runs to 16 residues. V was trimmed by 6 bases and J by 6 bases, leaving 24 bases between them. CDR3 nucleotide sequence: TGTGCCAGTAGCCCCAGGGGCGCGGGGGTCTTCTCCGAGCAGTACTTC. It translates to CASSPRGAGVFSEQYF. Filled out from reference TRBV19 and TRBJ2-7, the complete variable domain reads DGGITQSPKYLFRKEGQNVTLSCEQNLNHDAMYWYRQDPGQGLRLIYYSQIVNDFQKGDIAEGYSVSREKKESFPLTVTSAQKNPTAFYLCASSPRGAGVFSEQYFGPGTRLTVT.

This clone has just a few counts. The chain carries TRBV5-1 and TRBJ2-7, with 7 bases fitting TRBD1. The CDR3 contains 16 residues. The germline CDR1 and CDR2 sequences are SGHRS and YFSETQ. After removal of 0 bases from V and 3 bases from J, the junction contained 9 bases not matched to a gene. For the CDR3, the DNA is TGCGCCAGCAGCTTGGGGACAGGCGTCGCCAGCTACGAGCAGTACTTC. Its translation is CASSLGTGVASYEQYF. Full variable domain (missing parts from reference TRBV5-1 and TRBJ2-7): KAGVTQTPRYLIKTRGQQVTLSCSPISGHRSVSWYQQTPGQGLQFLFEYFSETQRNKGNFPGRFSGRQFSNSRSEMNVSTLELGDSALYLCASSLGTGVASYEQYFGPGTRLTVT.

This clone was detected only a few times. J is TRBJ2-2 and V is TRBV6-1; no firm D call. The CDR3 spans 10 residues. CDR1 is MNHNS, CDR2 SASEGT, per germline. V lost 6 bases and J 9 bases, leaving 5 bases between the germline ends. In DNA, the CDR3 is TGTGCCAGCAGGCGTTGGGAGCTGTTTTTT. It translates to CASRRWELFF.

The rearrangement joins TRBV7-9 to TRBJ1-2; TRBD1 agrees at 9 bases. The V segment lost 4 bases and the J segment 6 bases; nucleotides outside the gene matches: 6. The germline V gene encodes CDR1 SEHNR and CDR2 FQNEAQ (reference sequence). The CDR3 totals 14 residues. CDR3 protein: CASSSGTGRNGYTF. In DNA form, the CDR3 reads TGTGCCAGCAGCTCGGGGACAGGGAGGAATGGCTACACCTTC.

The chain employs TRBV11-2 and TRBJ1-1; D is uncertain. This CDR3 has 14 residues. Trimming left V 5 bases short and J 0 bases short, with 10 bases between. From germline, CDR1 is SGHAT and CDR2 FQNNGV. The CDR3 sequence: CASSPDYMNTEAFF. The CDR3 nucleotides read TGTGCCAGCAGCCCAGATTACATGAACACTGAAGCTTTCTTT.

The chain carries TRBV19 and TRBJ1-1, with TRBD1 as a possible D gene (6 bases). V was pared by 7 bases and J by 6 bases, with 24 bases between. The CDR3 is made up of 16 amino acids. Per the germline V gene, CDR1 is LNHDA and CDR2 is SQIVND (reference sequence). The CDR3, as DNA: TGTGCCAGTATCAGTATCGGTAGGGGGTTTGGTTCTGAAGCTTTCTTT. It specifies CASISIGRGFGSEAFF.

This chain links TRBV28 with TRBJ2-7; TRBD1 aligns across 9 bases. CDR3 length: 15 amino acids. V was pared by 5 bases and J by 2 bases, with 7 bases of the junction left unmatched. From germline, CDR1 is MDHEN and CDR2 SYDVKM. The CDR3 DNA reads as TGTGCCAGCAGTCTTCCGGGACAGGGTACCTACGAGCAGTACTTC. Protein sequence: CASSLPGQGTYEQYF.

V and J are TRBV5-4 and TRBJ2-7; 7 bases agree with TRBD1. The CDR3 contains 14 residues. V was clipped by 4 bases and J by 4 bases; unmatched bases: 8. Germline CDR1 is SGHNT and CDR2 is YYREEE (reference sequence). The CDR3 region has the DNA TGTGCCAGCAGCCCGGGACAGAAGTCGTACGAGCAGTACTTC. This translates into CASSPGQKSYEQYF. Using reference TRBV5-4 and TRBJ2-7 for the parts outside the CDR3, the full variable domain is ETGVTQSPTHLIKTRGQQVTLRCSSQSGHNTVSWYQQALGQGPQFIFQYYREEENGRGNFPPRFSGLQFPNYSSELNVNALELDDSALYLCASSPGQKSYEQYFGPGTRLTVT.

The V and J genes are TRBV28 and TRBJ1-5; the D is unclear. Germline V gives CDR1 MDHEN, CDR2 SYDVKM. Between the trimmed V and J ends, which lost 5 bases and 5 bases, there was a span of 4 bases. The CDR3 is made up of 11 amino acids. As DNA, the CDR3 is TGTGCCAGCAGTATCTATCAGCCCCAGCATTTT. It yields the protein CASSIYQPQHF.

The V call is TRBV6-1, the J call TRBJ1-2; D is unclear. V lost 1 base and J lost 4, with 16 bases in between. Germline V gene sequence: CDR1 MNHNS, CDR2 SASEGT. The CDR3 spans 16 residues. CDR3 bases: TGTGCCAGCAGTGAAGGCCGGACTGTCGCGGTCTATGGCTACACCTTC. Its translation: CASSEGRTVAVYGYTF.

This rearrangement joins TRBV28 to TRBJ1-1; 8 nucleotides agree with TRBD1. After removal of 4 bases from V and 5 bases from J, the junction contained 6 bases not matched to a gene. CDR1 MDHEN and CDR2 SYDVKM come from the germline V gene. The CDR3 sequence is 14 residues long. The CDR3 loop is CASSSPGGLTEAFF. The CDR3 nucleotides are TGTGCCAGCAGTTCACCAGGGGGCCTGACTGAAGCTTTCTTT.

The J gene is TRBJ1-4, the V gene TRBV7-9; D gene uncertain. Germline V gives CDR1 SEHNR, CDR2 FQNEAQ (reference sequence). This CDR3 is 17 amino acids long. Trimming took 1 base from V and 7 from J, leaving 19 bases between them. The CDR3, as DNA: TGTGCCAGCAGCTTAGGAGGGCGGGGTGTTCTGGGTGAAAAACTGTTTTTT. It is translated as CASSLGGRGVLGEKLFF.

The rearrangement joins TRBV25-1 to TRBJ2-3, with unresolved D. There are 12 residues in the CDR3. V lost 7 bases to trimming and J lost 4 bases, with 9 bases between them. CDR1 and CDR2 from the germline V gene are MGHDK and SYGVNS. CDR3 nucleotides: TGTGCCAGCACGACTGGGCCAGATACGCAGTATTTT. Protein: CASTTGPDTQYF.

This chain joins TRBV30 and TRBJ2-1, with no clear D. This CDR3 is 13 amino acids long. Germline V CDR1 and CDR2: GTSNPN, SVGIG (reference sequence). V was clipped by 2 bases and J by 9 bases, with 14 bases between them. The DNA of the CDR3 is TGTGCCTGGAGTCAGGCCGTCGCGACTGAGCAGTTCTTC. Amino acid sequence: CAWSQAVATEQFF.

The V call is TRBV10-3, the J call TRBJ2-3; TRBD2 agrees at 8 bases. The CDR3 is 14 amino acids. The J segment lost 1 base and the V segment lost 10 bases, leaving 7 bases of the junction unmatched. Looked up from germline, CDR1 is ENHRY and CDR2 is SYGVKD. CDR3: CATAPREGTDTQYF. In DNA, the CDR3 is TGTGCCACCGCCCCGCGGGAGGGCACAGATACGCAGTATTTT.

In this sample, this clone turned up once. The chain couples TRBV6-5 to TRBJ1-3; unclear D gene. The CDR3 has 14 amino acids. Germline-derived CDR1 and CDR2 are MNHEY and SVGAGI. The V gene lost 2 bases and the J gene lost 2 bases, with 7 bases spanning the gap. The CDR3 sequence: CASSYGPAGNTIYF. The CDR3 DNA sequence: TGTGCCAGCAGTTACGGACCGGCTGGAAACACCATATATTTT.